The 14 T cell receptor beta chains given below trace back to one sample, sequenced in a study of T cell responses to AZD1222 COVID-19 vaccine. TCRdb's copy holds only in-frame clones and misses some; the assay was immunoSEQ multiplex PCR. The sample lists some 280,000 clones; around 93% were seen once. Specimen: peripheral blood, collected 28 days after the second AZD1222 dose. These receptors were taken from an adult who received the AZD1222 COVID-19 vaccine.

The CDR3 bases are TGTGCCAGCAGCCCTGGACTGTACTACGAGCAGTACTTC. It specifies CASSPGLYYEQYF. This chain connects TRBV12-3 or TRBV12-4 to TRBJ2-7; a possible D gene is TRBD2 (5 bases). Trimming stripped 6 bases from V and 3 bases from J, with 12 bases between. The CDR3 is made up of 13 amino acids.

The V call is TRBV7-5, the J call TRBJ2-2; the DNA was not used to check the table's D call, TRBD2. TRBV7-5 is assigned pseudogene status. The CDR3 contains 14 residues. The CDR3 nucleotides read TGTGCCAGAAGCTTAGGTAGCCGCACCGGGGAGCTGTTTTTT. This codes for CARSLGSRTGELFF.

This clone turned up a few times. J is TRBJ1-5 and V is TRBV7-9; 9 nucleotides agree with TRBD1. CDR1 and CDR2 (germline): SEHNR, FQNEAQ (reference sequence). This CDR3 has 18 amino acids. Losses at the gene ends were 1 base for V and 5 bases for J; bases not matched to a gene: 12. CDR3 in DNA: TGTGCCAGCAGCTTAGGTTTCAGGGGACAGGGAGATGATCAGCCCCAGCATTTT. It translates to CASSLGFRGQGDDQPQHF. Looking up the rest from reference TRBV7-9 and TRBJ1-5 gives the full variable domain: DTGVSQNPRHKITKRGQNVTFRCDPISEHNRLYWYRQTLGQGPEFLTYFQNEAQLEKSRLLSDRFSAERPKGSFSTLEIQRTEQGDSAMYLCASSLGFRGQGDDQPQHFGDGTRLSIL.

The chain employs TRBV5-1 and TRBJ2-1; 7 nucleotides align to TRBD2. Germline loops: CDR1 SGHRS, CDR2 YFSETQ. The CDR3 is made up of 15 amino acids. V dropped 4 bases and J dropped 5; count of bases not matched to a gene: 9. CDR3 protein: CASSTVAGENNEQFF. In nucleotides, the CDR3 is TGCGCCAGCAGCACCGTCGCGGGGGAAAACAATGAGCAGTTCTTC. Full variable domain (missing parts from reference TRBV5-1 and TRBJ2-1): KAGVTQTPRYLIKTRGQQVTLSCSPISGHRSVSWYQQTPGQGLQFLFEYFSETQRNKGNFPGRFSGRQFSNSRSEMNVSTLELGDSALYLCASSTVAGENNEQFFGPGTRLTVL.

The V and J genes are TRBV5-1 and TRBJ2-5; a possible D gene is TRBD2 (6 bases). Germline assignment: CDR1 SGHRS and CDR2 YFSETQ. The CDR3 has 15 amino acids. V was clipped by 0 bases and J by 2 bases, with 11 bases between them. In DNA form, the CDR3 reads TGCGCCAGCAGCTTGGCGCTCGGGGGTCAAGAGACCCAGTACTTC. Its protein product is CASSLALGGQETQYF.

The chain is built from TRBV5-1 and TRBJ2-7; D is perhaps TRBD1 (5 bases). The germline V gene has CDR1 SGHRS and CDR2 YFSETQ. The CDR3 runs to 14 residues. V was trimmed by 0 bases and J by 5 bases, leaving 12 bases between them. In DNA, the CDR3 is TGCGCCAGCAGCTTGGCCGCAGGGTTGAACGAGCAGTACTTC. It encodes CASSLAAGLNEQYF.

The DNA for the CDR3 is TGTGCCAGCAGCTATACTCTAGCGGCGGGCACCGGGGAGCTGTTTTTT. Translating it yields CASSYTLAAGTGELFF. V usage is TRBV7-6 and J usage is TRBJ2-2; 7 bases map to TRBD2. The CDR3 contains 16 residues. The V and J ends lost 4 bases and 4 bases, in that order; junction bases with no gene match: 9. Germline CDR1 reads SGHVS; CDR2 reads FNYEAQ.

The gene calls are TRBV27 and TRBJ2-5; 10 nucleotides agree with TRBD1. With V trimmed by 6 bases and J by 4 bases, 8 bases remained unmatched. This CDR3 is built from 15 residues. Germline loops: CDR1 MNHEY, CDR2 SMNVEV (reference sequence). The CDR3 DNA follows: TGTGCCAGCAGCCCTTTCCGGACAGGGGGAGAGACCCAGTACTTC. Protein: CASSPFRTGGETQYF.

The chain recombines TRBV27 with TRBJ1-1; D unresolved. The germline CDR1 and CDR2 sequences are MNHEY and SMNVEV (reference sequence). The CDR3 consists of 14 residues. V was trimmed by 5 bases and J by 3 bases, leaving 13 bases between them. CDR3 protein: CASSATVLDTEAFF. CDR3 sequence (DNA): TGTGCCAGCAGTGCCACAGTTCTAGACACTGAAGCTTTCTTT.

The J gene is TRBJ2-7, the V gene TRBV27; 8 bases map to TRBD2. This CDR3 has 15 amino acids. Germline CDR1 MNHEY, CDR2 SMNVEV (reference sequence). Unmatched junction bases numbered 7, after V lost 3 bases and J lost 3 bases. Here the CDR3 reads CASSFSGVGVYEQYF. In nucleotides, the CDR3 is TGTGCCAGCAGTTTTAGCGGGGTAGGCGTCTACGAGCAGTACTTC.

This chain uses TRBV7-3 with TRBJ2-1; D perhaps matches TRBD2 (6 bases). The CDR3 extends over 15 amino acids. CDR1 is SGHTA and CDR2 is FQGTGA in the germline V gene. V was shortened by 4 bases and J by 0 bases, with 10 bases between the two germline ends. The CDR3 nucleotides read TGTGCCAGCAGCTATAGCGGAGGCTCCTACAATGAGCAGTTCTTC. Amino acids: CASSYSGGSYNEQFF. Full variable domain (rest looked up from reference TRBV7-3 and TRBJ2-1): GAGVSQTPSNKVTEKGKYVELRCDPISGHTALYWYRQSLGQGPEFLIYFQGTGAADDSGLPNDRFFAVRPEGSVSTLKIQRTERGDSAVYLCASSYSGGSYNEQFFGPGTRLTVL.

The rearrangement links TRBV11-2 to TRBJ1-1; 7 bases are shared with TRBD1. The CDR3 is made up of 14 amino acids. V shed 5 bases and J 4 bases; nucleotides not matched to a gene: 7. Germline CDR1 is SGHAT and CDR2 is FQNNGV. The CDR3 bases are TGTGCCAGCAGCCAAGACAGGGTGAGCACTGAAGCTTTCTTT. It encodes CASSQDRVSTEAFF.

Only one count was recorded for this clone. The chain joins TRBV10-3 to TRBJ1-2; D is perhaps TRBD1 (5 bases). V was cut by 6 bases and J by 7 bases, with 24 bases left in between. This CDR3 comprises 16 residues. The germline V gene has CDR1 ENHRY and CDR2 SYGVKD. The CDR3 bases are TGTGCCATCAGAGGGACTTTGACAGTGGGGGATGGTGGCTACACCTTC. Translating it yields CAIRGTLTVGDGGYTF.

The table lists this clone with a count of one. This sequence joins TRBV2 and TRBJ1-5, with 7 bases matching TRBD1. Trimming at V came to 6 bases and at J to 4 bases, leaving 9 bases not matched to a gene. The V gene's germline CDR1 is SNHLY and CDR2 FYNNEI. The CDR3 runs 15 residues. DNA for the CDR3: TGTGCCAGCAGGGGCTACGGACAGGTTAATCAGCCCCAGCATTTT. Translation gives CASRGYGQVNQPQHF.